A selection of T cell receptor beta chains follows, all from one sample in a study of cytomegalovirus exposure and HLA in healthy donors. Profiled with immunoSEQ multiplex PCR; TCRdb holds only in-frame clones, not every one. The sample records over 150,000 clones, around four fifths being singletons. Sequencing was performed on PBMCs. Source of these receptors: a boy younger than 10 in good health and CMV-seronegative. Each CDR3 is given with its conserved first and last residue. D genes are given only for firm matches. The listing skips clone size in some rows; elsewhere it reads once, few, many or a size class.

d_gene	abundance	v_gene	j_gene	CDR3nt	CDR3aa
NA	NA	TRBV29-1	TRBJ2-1	TGCAGCGTTGAAGGTGCGCAGGTTTACAATGAGCAGTTCTTC	CSVEGAQVYNEQFF
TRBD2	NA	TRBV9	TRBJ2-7	TGTGCCAGCAGCGTATCCCGGGAGGGCTACGAGCAGTACTTC	CASSVSREGYEQYF
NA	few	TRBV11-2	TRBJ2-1	TGTGCCAGCAGCTTAGAGTTCGAAGCGGGTGACCCCAATGAGCAGTTCTTC	CASSLEFEAGDPNEQFF
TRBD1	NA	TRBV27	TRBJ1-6	TGTGCCAGCAGTTTTTCAGGGGGCCCTGTCTATAATTCACCCCTCCACTTT	CASSFSGGPVYNSPLHF
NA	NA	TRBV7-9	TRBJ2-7	TGTGCCAGCAGCCCCCCCCTTACAGGGCCATACGAGCAGTACTTC	CASSPPLTGPYEQYF
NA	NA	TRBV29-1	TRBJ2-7	TGCAGCGTCGCAACCTCACAGGGATCCTACGAGCAGTACTTC	CSVATSQGSYEQYF
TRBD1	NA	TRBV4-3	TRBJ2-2	TGCGCCAGCAGCCCTCAACGACAGGGGACGGCGAACACCGGGGAGCTGTTTTTT	CASSPQRQGTANTGELFF
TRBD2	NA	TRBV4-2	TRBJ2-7	TGTGCCAGCAGCCCCAGGACTAGCGGGAGCGAGCAGTACTTC	CASSPRTSGSEQYF
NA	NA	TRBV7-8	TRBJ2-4	TGTGCCAGCAGCTTAAGGGGGAACATTCAGTACTTC	CASSLRGNIQYF
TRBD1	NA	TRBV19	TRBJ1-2	TGTGCCAGTAGGGTTACCGGGACAGGGTTTGCCTATGGCTACACCTTC	CASRVTGTGFAYGYTF
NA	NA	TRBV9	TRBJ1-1	TGTGCCAGCAGCCCTCACCAGGACTGGAGCACTGAAGCTTTCTTT	CASSPHQDWSTEAFF
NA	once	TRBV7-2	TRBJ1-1	TGTGCCAGCAGGTTTACAGGGAGGAACACTGAAGCTTTCTTT	CASRFTGRNTEAFF
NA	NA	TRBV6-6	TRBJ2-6	TGTGCTTTCGCCGAAACAGGGTCTGGGGCCAACGTCCTGACTTTC	CAFAETGSGANVLTF
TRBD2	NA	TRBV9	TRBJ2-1	TGTGCCAGCAGCGTAGGGTCTAGCGGGAGTAATGAGCAGTTCTTC	CASSVGSSGSNEQFF
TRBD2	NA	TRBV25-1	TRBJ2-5	TGTGCCAGCAGTGAATTCTCTAGCGGGGGGGGGACCCAGTACTTC	CASSEFSSGGGTQYF
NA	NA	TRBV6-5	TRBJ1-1	TGTGCCAGCAGTTACGGGAGGGTTAGAACTGAAGCTTTCTTT	CASSYGRVRTEAFF